One and the same sample provided the 4 T cell receptor beta chains below, sequenced in a study of blood T cell repertoires in COVID-19. Generated by immunoSEQ multiplex PCR, the TCRdb table keeps only in-frame clones and is missing some. This table has tens of thousands of clones, more than 75% appearing once. The specimen sequenced was peripheral blood. These receptors originate from a human donor in a cohort sampled during active COVID-19.

Only one count was recorded for this clone. This chain joins TRBV7-2 and TRBJ1-2; 9 nucleotides agree with TRBD1. J was trimmed by 4 bases and V by 3 bases; bases with no gene match: 6. This CDR3 has 15 amino acids. Germline V gene data show CDR1 as SGHTA and CDR2 as FQGNSA. The chain's CDR3 is CASSFTDRGSYGYTF. The CDR3 DNA sequence: TGTGCCAGCAGCTTCACGGACAGGGGTAGCTATGGCTACACCTTC.

The CDR3 DNA reads TGTGCCAGCAGTTCGTCTAGCGGGAGCCCCTCCTACGAGCAGTACTTC. Its protein is CASSSSSGSPSYEQYF. The chain combines TRBV6-5 with TRBJ2-7; the match to TRBD2 covers 10 bases. Germline lookup yields CDR1 MNHEY and CDR2 SVGAGI. The CDR3 has 16 residues. V trimming: 4 bases; J trimming: 0 bases; junction bases outside the gene matches: 6.

CDR3 nucleotide sequence: TGTGCCAGCACTCAAAGGGGGACAGTGAATCAGCCCCAGCATTTT. Translation: CASTQRGTVNQPQHF. This rearrangement joins TRBV28 to TRBJ1-5; 7 bases map to TRBD1. Germline V gives CDR1 MDHEN, CDR2 SYDVKM. Unmatched junction bases numbered 10, after V lost 7 bases and J lost 4 bases. This CDR3 spans 15 amino acids.

The genes are TRBV19 and TRBJ2-3; 8 bases are shared with TRBD1. Germline CDR1 LNHDA, CDR2 SQIVND (reference sequence). The V and J ends lost 6 bases and 2 bases, in that order; junction bases with no gene match: 7. The length of the CDR3 is 15 residues. In DNA, the CDR3 is TGTGCCAGTAGCCTAGCAGGGGGCTTCACAGATACGCAGTATTTT. This codes for CASSLAGGFTDTQYF.